These 25 T cell receptor beta chains were all obtained from the same sample, sequenced in a study of cytomegalovirus exposure and HLA in healthy donors. PCR employed 60 Vbeta and 13 Jbeta primers. Sequencing used immunoSEQ multiplex PCR; TCRdb keeps in-frame clones, though not all of them. The sample includes around 130,000 clones, 70% to 85% of them seen just once. The sample taken for sequencing was PBMCs. Receptors were obtained from a boy aged 5-17 years in good health and CMV-seronegative.

The CDR3: CASSEGGGDTQYF. In DNA, the CDR3 is TGTGCCAGCAGTGAAGGTGGAGGCGATACGCAGTATTTT. The J gene is TRBJ2-3, the V gene TRBV2; the D gene is possibly TRBD2 (5 bases). Germline V gene data show CDR1 as SNHLY and CDR2 as FYNNEI. The CDR3 extends over 13 amino acids. Trimming left V 1 base short and J 6 bases short, with 8 bases between.

The gene calls are TRBV5-1 and TRBJ2-7, with D possibly matching TRBD2 (6 bases). The germline V and J ends were trimmed by 0 bases and 3 bases, with 16 bases remaining between them. In germline, CDR1 is SGHRS, CDR2 YFSETQ. This CDR3 has 16 residues. The CDR3 reads CASSLAVSGVGYEQYF. The DNA of the CDR3 is TGCGCCAGCAGCTTGGCCGTATCGGGGGTCGGCTACGAGCAGTACTTC.

The V and J genes are TRBV6-5 and TRBJ2-5; 11 bases are shared with TRBD1. The CDR3 totals 14 residues. The trim removed 4 bases at V and 4 bases at J, leaving 2 bases unmatched. Germline-derived CDR1 and CDR2 are MNHEY and SVGAGI. The CDR3 loop reads CASSFGTGGETQYF. The CDR3 DNA is TGTGCCAGCAGTTTCGGGACAGGGGGAGAGACCCAGTACTTC.

V gene TRBV7-3 combines with J gene TRBJ2-7; 7 bases map to TRBD2. J gave up 4 bases and V 2 bases, and 5 bases lay outside the gene matches. The CDR3 contains 14 residues. Germline CDR1 SGHTA, CDR2 FQGTGA. Written as DNA, the CDR3 is TGTGCCAGCAGCTTACAAGCGGGATATTACGAGCAGTACTTC. Its translation: CASSLQAGYYEQYF.

The CDR3 protein is CASRSPGQAKYF. CDR3 DNA: TGTGCCAGCAGATCTCCGGGACAGGCAAAGTACTTC. V and J are TRBV7-2 and TRBJ2-7; 8 bases match TRBD1. V was clipped by 6 bases and J by 11 bases; unmatched bases: 9. The CDR3 has 12 residues. The germline V gene has CDR1 SGHTA and CDR2 FQGNSA.

As for this clone: One end of the junction does not line up with germline, which may come from a read error. CDR3 coding DNA: TGTTCCAGCAGCTTAGGGAGGGAAAAACTGGCAAAAATGGAGCAGTTCTTC. This translates into CSSSLGREKLAKMEQFF. V usage is TRBV7-9 and J usage is TRBJ2-1; 7 bases map to TRBD2. Germline V gene data show CDR1 as SEHNR and CDR2 as FQNEAQ (reference sequence). This CDR3 has 17 amino acids.

The chain couples TRBV10-3 to TRBJ2-1; no reliable D call. V was shortened by 3 bases and J by 4 bases, with 10 bases between the two germline ends. This CDR3 is built from 14 residues. Germline V gives CDR1 ENHRY, CDR2 SYGVKD. DNA of the CDR3: TGTGCCATCAGTGATCCAAGGAGTTACAATGAGCAGTTCTTC. Protein product: CAISDPRSYNEQFF.

This clone appeared a single time. The genes are TRBV2 and TRBJ1-4, with D perhaps matching TRBD1 (5 bases). CDR1 is SNHLY and CDR2 is FYNNEI in the germline V gene. This CDR3 comprises 17 residues. Trimming left V 1 base short and J 0 bases short, with 12 bases between. This CDR3 is CASSEEDSSPTNEKLFF. The CDR3 DNA reads TGTGCCAGCAGTGAAGAAGACAGCAGCCCAACTAATGAAAAACTGTTTTTT.

V gene TRBV9 combines with J gene TRBJ2-3; 7 bases line up with TRBD2. Germline CDR1 SGDLS, CDR2 YYNGEE. V was pared by 0 bases and J by 6 bases, with 7 bases of the junction left unmatched. The CDR3 contains 15 residues. CDR3 DNA: TGTGCCAGCAGCGTAGAGATTGGGGGAGGGGATACGCAGTATTTT. It translates to CASSVEIGGGDTQYF. Full variable domain (rest looked up from reference TRBV9 and TRBJ2-3): DSGVTQTPKHLITATGQRVTLRCSPRSGDLSVYWYQQSLDQGLQFLIQYYNGEERAKGNILERFSAQQFPDLHSELNLSSLELGDSALYFCASSVEIGGGDTQYFGPGTRLTVL.

This clone was recorded only once. One end of the junction fails to match germline, which may point to a read error. V and J are TRBV4-2 and TRBJ2-1; 8 bases match TRBD2. The CDR3 consists of 15 residues. Per the germline V gene, CDR1 is LGHNA and CDR2 is YNFKEQ. The chain's CDR3 is CASSQESGSSNEQFF. CDR3 nucleotide sequence: TGTGCCAGCAGTCAAGAGAGCGGGAGCTCGAATGAGCAGTTCTTC.

The rearrangement uses TRBV7-8 and TRBJ1-6; TRBD1 aligns across 11 bases. The CDR3 is 14 residues long. J lost 12 bases, V lost 5 bases, and 6 bases had no gene match. The germline V gene encodes CDR1 SGHVS and CDR2 FQNEAQ. The CDR3 coding sequence is TGTGCCAGCAGCCACGGGGACAGGGGGGGACCCCTCCACTTT. The encoded protein is CASSHGDRGGPLHF.

The chain links TRBV7-2 to TRBJ2-5; 7 bases fit TRBD2. The V gene end was trimmed by 0 bases and the J gene end by 2 bases; junction bases not matched to a gene: 3. This CDR3 is built from 15 residues. Germline CDR1 reads SGHTA; CDR2 reads FQGNSA. In DNA, the CDR3 is TGTGCCAGCAGCTTAGCGATTAGCGGGCAAGAGACCCAGTACTTC. Protein: CASSLAISGQETQYF.

The chain combines TRBV5-1 with TRBJ2-1; no clear D. The V end was cut by 1 base, the J end by 5 bases, with 10 bases between. The CDR3 length is 14 residues. Per germline, CDR1 SGHRS and CDR2 YFSETQ. The chain's CDR3 is CASSLINRDNEQFF. CDR3 nucleotides: TGCGCCAGCAGCTTGATAAACAGAGACAATGAGCAGTTCTTC.

This chain uses TRBV19 with TRBJ2-1; tentatively, D is TRBD2 (6 bases). V shed 3 bases and J shed 8 bases, with 17 bases lying between them. Germline CDR1 LNHDA, CDR2 SQIVND (reference sequence). The CDR3 is made up of 15 amino acids. CDR3 coding DNA: TGTGCCAGTAGTATCCGGGGGACTTCCACTTATGAGCAGTTCTTC. It encodes CASSIRGTSTYEQFF. Full variable domain (rest looked up from reference TRBV19 and TRBJ2-1): DGGITQSPKYLFRKEGQNVTLSCEQNLNHDAMYWYRQDPGQGLRLIYYSQIVNDFQKGDIAEGYSVSREKKESFPLTVTSAQKNPTAFYLCASSIRGTSTYEQFFGPGTRLTVL.

The rearrangement links TRBV21-1 to TRBJ2-3; the table's D gene call, TRBD2, was not cross checked with the DNA. TRBV21-1 is a listed pseudogene. The CDR3 is 15 residues long. CDR3 loop: CASRFRSGSTDTQYF. CDR3 sequence (DNA): TGTGCCAGCAGGTTCCGGAGCGGTAGCACAGATACGCAGTATTTT.

The J gene is TRBJ1-6, the V gene TRBV6-5, with D unclear. Germline CDR1 MNHEY, CDR2 SVGAGI. The CDR3 is 14 amino acids. V was pared by 0 bases and J by 8 bases, with 8 bases between. This CDR3 is CASSYSTTDSPLHF. As DNA, the CDR3 is TGTGCCAGCAGTTACTCAACTACGGATTCACCCCTCCACTTT.

The chain employs TRBV5-4 and TRBJ2-5, with a possible D match to TRBD2 (6 bases). The V and J ends lost 3 bases and 4 bases respectively, with 13 bases between them. The V gene's germline CDR1 is SGHNT and CDR2 YYREEE (reference sequence). The CDR3 extends over 14 amino acids. The CDR3 region has the DNA TGTGCCAGCAGCTCCGCCCGGGGAGGAGAGACCCAGTACTTC. This encodes CASSSARGGETQYF.

The gene calls are TRBV11-2 and TRBJ2-3; 7 bases fit TRBD2. Germline lookup yields CDR1 SGHAT and CDR2 FQNNGV. Germline trimming cut 2 bases from V and 3 bases from J; bases unmatched to any gene: 5. This CDR3 has 15 residues. CDR3 region: CASSLRGSGTDTQYF. In nucleotides, the CDR3 is TGTGCCAGCAGCTTACGCGGGAGTGGGACAGATACGCAGTATTTT.

The rearrangement links TRBV4-2 to TRBJ1-1; no clear D. CDR3 size: 13 residues. Trimming cost V 4 bases and J 11 bases, with 17 bases left between them. CDR1 and CDR2 (germline): LGHNA, YNFKEQ. The DNA of the CDR3 is TGTGCCAGCAGCCTTGCTGTGACGGAGCGGGCTTTCTTT. Encoded protein: CASSLAVTERAFF.

The rearrangement joins TRBV30 to TRBJ1-5; weak D call: TRBD1 (6 bases). Deletions cut 0 bases from V and 7 bases from J, with 10 bases between. The CDR3 consists of 13 residues. Germline lookup yields CDR1 GTSNPN and CDR2 SVGIG (reference sequence). CDR3 sequence (DNA): TGTGCCTGGAGTGTACAGGGTCTACAGCCCCAGCATTTT. Amino acid sequence: CAWSVQGLQPQHF.

The chain joins TRBV2 to TRBJ2-5, with D perhaps TRBD2 (5 bases). The J call may be mistaken, given a closer DNA end match to TRBJ2-7. Germline V gene sequence: CDR1 SNHLY, CDR2 FYNNEI. This CDR3 comprises 14 residues. CDR3 sequence: CASRFGVNSYEQYF. CDR3 in DNA: TGTGCCAGCAGGTTCGGGGTGAACTCCTACGAGCAGTACTTC.

The CDR3 loop reads CASSLMGGGPGFETQYF. The CDR3 nucleotides read TGTGCCAGCAGCTTAATGGGGGGAGGGCCAGGTTTCGAGACCCAGTACTTC. V is TRBV7-2 and J is TRBJ2-5; 7 nucleotides line up with TRBD2. Germline values: CDR1 SGHTA, CDR2 FQGNSA. This CDR3 is 17 amino acids long. Germline trimming cut 2 bases from V and 5 bases from J; bases unmatched to any gene: 14.

The chain employs TRBV6-6 and TRBJ1-1; TRBD1 might be the D (6 bases). CDR1 and CDR2 from the germline V gene are MNHNY and SVGAGI (reference sequence). The CDR3 contains 15 residues. V was pared by 4 bases and J by 4 bases, with 16 bases between. CDR3 bases: TGTGCCAGCAGTTCCTATAACGACAGGAGCACTGAAGCTTTCTTT. Translated: CASSSYNDRSTEAFF.

This chain uses TRBV2 with TRBJ2-7, with 10 bases that match TRBD2. This CDR3 contains 13 residues. V was pared by 6 bases and J by 2 bases, with 1 base of the junction left unmatched. CDR1 and CDR2 from the germline V gene are SNHLY and FYNNEI. The CDR3 region is CASRLAGTYEQYF. CDR3 bases: TGTGCCAGCAGACTAGCGGGAACCTACGAGCAGTACTTC.

CDR3 sequence: CASMGQGAGQTQYF. CDR3 coding DNA: TGTGCCAGTATGGGACAGGGGGCGGGTCAGACCCAGTACTTC. This chain connects TRBV19 to TRBJ2-5, with 12 bases fitting TRBD1. V lost 7 bases and J lost 6; bases outside the gene matches: 6. This CDR3 comprises 14 residues. Germline CDR1 LNHDA, CDR2 SQIVND (reference sequence).